One sample yielded the 13 T cell receptor beta chains listed below, sequenced in a study of Graves' ophthalmopathy and Graves' hyperthyroidism (dated by TCRdb to the late 2010s). Sequencer: Illumina HiSeq 2000. For repertoire sequencing, TCR beta CDR3 regions were amplified from RNA transcripts. HTBI primers and the Qiagen OneStep RT-PCR kit were used in a first-round RT-PCR, which was followed by a second-round multiplex PCR, size selection and purification. TCRdb reprocessing: public reads trimmed at Q25 with fastp, clones called with MiXCR, in-frame beta chains kept. A single entry per CDR3 protein holds the most common genes and DNA from its merged rows. This sample lists a few hundred thousand distinct CDR3 sequences; 15% to 20% were detected once. The biggest ten clones account for approximately 2.4% of the sample. The specimen was peripheral blood. The receptors come from an adult woman with stable Graves' hyperthyroidism.

This clonotype was seen repeatedly, ten times or more. This chain links TRBV28 with TRBJ2-7, with 12 bases identical to TRBD2. The CDR3 sequence is 15 residues long. With V trimmed by 7 bases and J by 0 bases, 4 bases remained unmatched. Per germline, CDR1 MDHEN and CDR2 SYDVKM. CDR3 DNA sequence: TGTGCCAGCACCCAGGGACTAGCGGGCTCCTACGAGCAGTACTTC. The encoded protein is CASTQGLAGSYEQYF.

The CDR3 loop reads CASSVDGQGRDTQYF. Here the CDR3 DNA reads TGTGCCAGCAGCGTAGATGGACAGGGAAGAGATACGCAGTATTTT. The rearrangement links TRBV9 to TRBJ2-3; 8 positions agree with TRBD1. Germline trimming cut 0 bases from V and 5 bases from J; bases unmatched to any gene: 5. This CDR3 comprises 15 residues. CDR1 SGDLS and CDR2 YYNGEE come from the germline V gene.

This clonotype was detected many times. The chain recombines TRBV19 with TRBJ1-1, with no clear D. This CDR3 is built from 15 residues. Trimming removed 7 bases at V and 3 bases at J, with 18 bases between. The germline V gene encodes CDR1 LNHDA and CDR2 SQIVND (reference sequence). The CDR3 nucleotides read TGTGCCAGTAATTGGGCGGTCGGTTCGGACACTGAAGCTTTCTTT. This encodes CASNWAVGSDTEAFF.

This clonotype was seen repeatedly, ten times or more. This rearrangement joins TRBV7-9 to TRBJ2-7; 7 nucleotides align to TRBD1. The V gene's germline CDR1 is SEHNR and CDR2 FQNEAQ (reference sequence). The V and J ends lost 4 bases and 6 bases, in that order; junction bases with no gene match: 3. CDR3 length: 12 amino acids. The CDR3 loop is CASSSGQLEQYF. The CDR3 DNA follows: TGTGCCAGCAGCTCGGGACAGCTCGAGCAGTACTTC.

About this clonotype itself: This could be a read error, since a much larger clone is one nucleotide away. This chain joins TRBV10-3 and TRBJ2-4, with 7 bases identical to TRBD2. In germline, CDR1 is ENHRY, CDR2 SYGVKD. This CDR3 comprises 13 residues. CDR3 bases: TGTGACATCAGTGGTCAGGGAGGGAACATTCAGTACTTC. This gives the protein CDISGQGGNIQYF.

This clonotype was recorded many times. The J gene is TRBJ2-7, the V gene TRBV29-1, with D perhaps TRBD1 (6 bases). The CDR3 extends over 12 amino acids. Between the trimmed V and J ends, which lost 3 bases and 0 bases, there was a span of 6 bases. Looked up from germline, CDR1 is SQVTM and CDR2 is ANQGSEA. The CDR3 loop is CSVEDSSYEQYF. CDR3 bases: TGCAGCGTTGAGGACAGCTCCTACGAGCAGTACTTC.

This clonotype was seen ten or more times. The chain employs TRBV28 and TRBJ1-3, with 7 bases that match TRBD1. The CDR3 has 14 amino acids. The trim removed 5 bases at V and 7 bases at J, leaving 8 bases unmatched. Germline-derived CDR1 and CDR2 are MDHEN and SYDVKM. The DNA of the CDR3 is TGTGCCAGCAGTCAAGAGACAGGGTGGAACACCATATATTTT. As protein: CASSQETGWNTIYF.

In this sample, this clonotype turned up many times. The chain recombines TRBV6-2 or TRBV6-3 with TRBJ2-5, with 11 nucleotides matching TRBD2. The V gene end was trimmed by 4 bases and the J gene end by 2 bases; junction bases not matched to a gene: 9. The germline V gene encodes CDR1 MNHEY and CDR2 SVGEGT. The CDR3 runs 17 residues. CDR3 loop: CASSSRTSGSGQETQYF. CDR3 nucleotide sequence: TGTGCCAGCAGTTCCCGGACTAGCGGGTCAGGACAAGAGACCCAGTACTTC.

This clonotype appeared many times. The J gene is TRBJ2-7, the V gene TRBV12-3 or TRBV12-4; 8 bases match TRBD2. The junction had 12 bases not matched to a gene; V was cut back by 6 bases and J by 5 bases. This CDR3 is 15 amino acids long. The CDR3 DNA is TGTGCCAGCAGACTTGGACTAGCCGGTCTTGACGAGCAGTACTTC. Translation gives CASRLGLAGLDEQYF.

Many counts were recorded for this clonotype. The chain joins TRBV12-3 or TRBV12-4 to TRBJ2-7; 9 bases are shared with TRBD2. The V and J ends lost 5 bases and 0 bases, in that order; junction bases with no gene match: 5. There are 15 residues in the CDR3. The CDR3 nucleotides read TGTGCCAGCAGTGTTAGCGGGAGAATCTCCTACGAGCAGTACTTC. It is translated as CASSVSGRISYEQYF.

Worth noting for this clonotype: A read error is likely, as this CDR3 ends without the conserved phenylalanine or tryptophan. This rearrangement joins TRBV7-8 to TRBJ1-1; D unresolved. The CDR3 extends over 14 amino acids. Looked up from germline, CDR1 is SGHVS and CDR2 is FQNEAQ. The V end was cut by 5 bases, the J end by 1 base, with 11 bases between. CDR3 bases: TGTGCCAGCAGCCCTCCCTATTCGAACACTGAAGCTTTCTAT. Its protein is CASSPPYSNTEAFY.

This clonotype was observed at least ten times. As DNA, the CDR3 is TGTGCCAGCAGCTTAACTCCGGGGGCGGGAGAGACCCAGTACTTC. It encodes CASSLTPGAGETQYF. This chain links TRBV11-2 with TRBJ2-5; D is possibly TRBD1 or TRBD2 (6 bases each). CDR1 is SGHAT, CDR2 FQNNGV, per germline. V was clipped by 2 bases and J by 4 bases, with 14 bases between them. The CDR3 length is 15 residues.

This clonotype came up many times. The chain joins TRBV27 to TRBJ2-7; D perhaps matches TRBD1 (6 bases). This CDR3 has 16 amino acids. Trimming pared 5 bases from V and 4 bases from J, leaving 21 bases between. Germline CDR1 reads MNHEY; CDR2 reads SMNVEV (reference sequence). The CDR3 is CASSPILTGHFYEQYF. CDR3 DNA: TGTGCCAGCAGTCCGATCCTAACGGGACATTTTTACGAGCAGTACTTC.